This T cell receptor beta chain was captured by sequencing in a study of blood T cells in healthy people across ages. Study-wide points: Older individuals had lower TCR beta diversity per million T cells (the decline was roughly linear). Strongly correlated with naive T cell percentage was TCR beta diversity.

Germline V gives CDR1 MNHEY, CDR2 SVGAGI. V shed 4 bases and J 6 bases; nucleotides not matched to a gene: 8. The length of the CDR3 is 16 residues. All donors came from Russia, were Caucasian and healthy, and spanned ages 6 to 90. Total RNA extraction produced at least 5 micrograms (per sample) for the study. The table lists this clonotype with a few counts. Its target is unknown. The authors ran a second PCR of 7 to 11 cycles using a sample-barcoded 5' primer and a J-beta primer mix. TCRdb reprocessed the 5' RACE reads with MiXCR, giving one entry per CDR3 protein. The profile shows 800,000 to 950,000 distinct CDR3 sequences, under 50% of them singletons.

Sequenced sample: blood. The V gene is TRBV6-5, the J gene TRBJ2-3; 12 bases align to TRBD2. The sequence was collected from a man aged 25-45 years in good health. The CDR3 sequence is CASSSGLAGPTDTQYF. DNA of the CDR3: TGTGCCAGCAGTTCCGGACTAGCGGGGCCTACGGATACGCAGTATTTT.